The 7 T cell receptor beta chains in this list originate from one sample, sequenced in a study of OX40 agonist ivuxolimab in advanced cancers. The data were produced by immunoSEQ multiplex PCR, yet TCRdb's version contains in-frame clones alone and is incomplete. The table has around 64,000 clones, around 90% seen once. This specimen was CD4+ or CD8+ T cells sorted from blood, taken in a trial of the OX40 agonist ivuxolimab. The receptors come from an adult with an advanced solid tumor such as melanoma, head and neck, liver or kidney cancer.

This sequence joins TRBV30 and TRBJ2-7; no clear D. The V end was cut by 0 bases, the J end by 6 bases, with 6 bases between. Germline V gene lookup returns CDR1 GTSNPN and CDR2 SVGIG (reference sequence). This CDR3 is built from 11 residues. The CDR3 region has the DNA TGTGCCTGGAGTGTGGGCGGCGAGCAGTACTTC. Translation: CAWSVGGEQYF. Full variable domain (outside the CDR3, taken from reference TRBV30 and TRBJ2-7): SQTIHQWPATLVQPVGSPLSLECTVEGTSNPNLYWYRQAAGRGLQLLFYSVGIGQISSEVPQNLSASRPQDRQFILSSKKLLLSDSGFYLCAWSVGGEQYFGPGTRLTVT.

The rearrangement links TRBV5-6 to TRBJ2-5, with D hard to call. The CDR3 has 13 amino acids. Looked up from germline, CDR1 is SGHDT and CDR2 is YYEEEE. V was trimmed by 4 bases and J by 3 bases, leaving 10 bases between them. CDR3 region: CASSPDREETQYF. The CDR3 DNA reads TGTGCCAGCAGCCCTGACCGGGAAGAGACCCAGTACTTC. Full variable domain (outside the CDR3, taken from reference TRBV5-6 and TRBJ2-5): DAGVTQSPTHLIKTRGQQVTLRCSPKSGHDTVSWYQQALGQGPQFIFQYYEEEERQRGNFPDRFSGHQFPNYSSELNVNALLLGDSALYLCASSPDREETQYFGPGTRLLVL.

This clone was counted once. The V call is TRBV6-5, the J call TRBJ1-5; no definite D call. V lost 6 bases to trimming and J lost 1 base, with 13 bases between them. Germline loops: CDR1 MNHEY, CDR2 SVGAGI. The CDR3 is 15 residues long. The DNA of the CDR3 is TGTGCCAGCAGAAAGGAGTTGGGGAGCAATCAGCCCCAGCATTTT. It yields the protein CASRKELGSNQPQHF.

The chain employs TRBV5-1 and TRBJ2-2; the match to TRBD2 covers 7 bases. The V and J ends lost 0 bases and 4 bases, in that order; junction bases with no gene match: 3. Germline-derived CDR1 and CDR2 are SGHRS and YFSETQ. The CDR3 contains 15 residues. The CDR3 loop reads CASSLGASGTGELFF. Written as DNA, the CDR3 is TGCGCCAGCAGCTTGGGCGCTAGCGGCACCGGGGAGCTGTTTTTT. Drawing the rest from reference TRBV5-1 and TRBJ2-2, the complete variable domain is KAGVTQTPRYLIKTRGQQVTLSCSPISGHRSVSWYQQTPGQGLQFLFEYFSETQRNKGNFPGRFSGRQFSNSRSEMNVSTLELGDSALYLCASSLGASGTGELFFGEGSRLTVL.

The chain recombines TRBV18 with TRBJ1-1, with a weak D call TRBD1 (6 bases). The germline gives CDR1 KGHSH, CDR2 LQKENI. V was shortened by 3 bases and J by 0 bases, with 11 bases between the two germline ends. This CDR3 contains 15 residues. CDR3 sequence (DNA): TGTGCCAGCTCACCTAGGGGGGAATTGAACACTGAAGCTTTCTTT. Translated: CASSPRGELNTEAFF.

Remarks on this clone: The same CDR3 also results from other DNA sequences found in this sample. The V and J genes are TRBV18 and TRBJ1-1; tentative D call: TRBD1 (6 bases). The germline V gene encodes CDR1 KGHSH and CDR2 LQKENI. V was shortened by 3 bases and J by 1 base, with 12 bases between the two germline ends. This CDR3 spans 15 amino acids. CDR3 amino acids: CASSPLTGENTEAFF. The CDR3 DNA reads as TGTGCCAGCTCACCTCTGACAGGAGAGAACACTGAAGCTTTCTTT.

The chain couples TRBV4-3 to TRBJ2-1, with D possibly TRBD1 on 5 matching bases. This CDR3 is 15 amino acids long. V dropped 6 bases and J dropped 0 bases, with 12 bases sitting between them. Germline-derived CDR1 and CDR2 are LGHNA and YSLEER. CDR3 in amino acids: CASSHGDSSYNEQFF. The DNA of the CDR3 is TGCGCCAGCAGTCACGGCGACAGCTCCTACAATGAGCAGTTCTTC.